The rows below give T cell receptor beta chains drawn from one sample of a study of T-cell reconstitution after alpha-beta-depleted transplantation in children. Each CDR3 protein is one row after TCRdb ran MiXCR on the PCR reads. The data show some 600,000 distinct CDR3 sequences, roughly 13% seen once. The sequencing used PBMCs, mostly from graft donor cells, collected 360 days after TCRalphabeta/CD19-depleted stem cell transplant. The source is a male patient younger than 18 who had a stem cell transplant for acute myeloid leukemia, so the T cells may come from the graft donor. Each CDR3 is given without its conserved first and last residue. Fields, in order: clone size, J gene, V gene, CDR3 protein. Expanded clones are given a class, and other clones once, few, many or no size at all.

clone_size: few
j_call: TRBJ2-3
v_call: TRBV29-1
cdr3_aa: SAGGLRESTDTQY

clone_size: many
j_call: TRBJ2-2
v_call: TRBV2
cdr3_aa: ASSNRGRGGTSNTGELF

clone_size: few
j_call: TRBJ2-4
v_call: TRBV20-1
cdr3_aa: SASPLAGKNIQY

clone_size: -
j_call: TRBJ2-1
v_call: TRBV3-1
cdr3_aa: ASSQDKDRLQYEQF

clone_size: -
j_call: TRBJ2-5
v_call: TRBV6-5
cdr3_aa: ASSYLRSGSQETQY

clone_size: -
j_call: TRBJ2-3
v_call: TRBV24-1
cdr3_aa: ATSDPTGTASTDTQY

clone_size: many
j_call: TRBJ2-1
v_call: TRBV20-1
cdr3_aa: SARTVYNEQF

clone_size: -
j_call: TRBJ2-7
v_call: TRBV28
cdr3_aa: ASSSQLQGVLGREQY

clone_size: few
j_call: TRBJ2-3
v_call: TRBV6-2/TRBV6-3
cdr3_aa: ASSYRRTSTDTQY

clone_size: -
j_call: TRBJ2-1
v_call: TRBV27
cdr3_aa: ASTNGDLYNEQF

clone_size: few
j_call: TRBJ2-7
v_call: TRBV4-2
cdr3_aa: ASSQLRDRVAYEQY

clone_size: many
j_call: TRBJ2-3
v_call: TRBV19
cdr3_aa: ASSVIAGVGTDTQY

clone_size: few
j_call: TRBJ2-1
v_call: TRBV12-3/TRBV12-4
cdr3_aa: ASSTWTSGLYNEQF

clone_size: -
j_call: TRBJ2-7
v_call: TRBV6-2/TRBV6-3
cdr3_aa: ASSWWILGNYEQY

clone_size: -
j_call: TRBJ2-7
v_call: TRBV9
cdr3_aa: ASSVVSESYEQY

clone_size: -
j_call: TRBJ2-5
v_call: TRBV11-3
cdr3_aa: ASSHKAETQY

clone_size: few
j_call: TRBJ2-1
v_call: TRBV7-8
cdr3_aa: ASSLVRIGPPIEQF

clone_size: few
j_call: TRBJ1-1
v_call: TRBV29-1
cdr3_aa: SVVPSSGGKRVEAF

clone_size: -
j_call: TRBJ2-1
v_call: TRBV5-4
cdr3_aa: ASSLGELPSGTVIAYNEQF

clone_size: many
j_call: TRBJ2-7
v_call: TRBV29-1
cdr3_aa: SVEGPDRAYEQY

clone_size: -
j_call: TRBJ2-1
v_call: TRBV6-2/TRBV6-3
cdr3_aa: ASNLAGAAYNEQF

clone_size: few
j_call: TRBJ2-6
v_call: TRBV27
cdr3_aa: ASSLKAGDYWANVLT

clone_size: few
j_call: TRBJ2-7
v_call: TRBV20-1
cdr3_aa: SAKPTTDREQY

clone_size: -
j_call: TRBJ1-1
v_call: TRBV28
cdr3_aa: ATRNTEAF

clone_size: few
j_call: TRBJ2-3
v_call: TRBV24-1
cdr3_aa: ATGAEMGPDTQY

clone_size: many
j_call: TRBJ2-7
v_call: TRBV7-3
cdr3_aa: ASSSTGVLGEQY

clone_size: few
j_call: TRBJ1-2
v_call: TRBV20-1
cdr3_aa: SAREATHIYGYT

clone_size: many
j_call: TRBJ2-4
v_call: TRBV29-1
cdr3_aa: SVEGQGPNIQY

clone_size: few
j_call: TRBJ1-3
v_call: TRBV12-3/TRBV12-4
cdr3_aa: ASTPRVRGNTIY

clone_size: many
j_call: TRBJ2-7
v_call: TRBV12-3/TRBV12-4
cdr3_aa: ASSYTGTGAYEQY

clone_size: many
j_call: TRBJ2-7
v_call: TRBV7-2
cdr3_aa: ASSLLWREGYEQY

clone_size: few
j_call: TRBJ2-7
v_call: TRBV7-9
cdr3_aa: ASSLVPTGAGDYEQY

clone_size: few
j_call: TRBJ2-5
v_call: TRBV21-1
cdr3_aa: ASSKALSLAGETQY

clone_size: -
j_call: TRBJ1-2
v_call: TRBV20-1
cdr3_aa: SAPRRPYGYT

clone_size: -
j_call: TRBJ2-1
v_call: TRBV15
cdr3_aa: ATSRDGHEQF

clone_size: -
j_call: TRBJ2-7
v_call: TRBV6-2/TRBV6-3
cdr3_aa: ASSYPTPLEQY

clone_size: many
j_call: TRBJ2-7
v_call: TRBV18
cdr3_aa: ASSPTSGRLPSYEQY

clone_size: few
j_call: TRBJ2-1
v_call: TRBV7-3
cdr3_aa: ASSPQTMGYSVGLYNEQF

clone_size: -
j_call: TRBJ1-4
v_call: TRBV7-2
cdr3_aa: ASSFGGTGEKLF

clone_size: few
j_call: TRBJ2-3
v_call: TRBV11-3
cdr3_aa: ASSLDHRDGTDTQY

clone_size: -
j_call: TRBJ1-3
v_call: TRBV27
cdr3_aa: ATADSDSGNTIY

clone_size: many
j_call: TRBJ2-7
v_call: TRBV29-1
cdr3_aa: SVEDLPSGRGEQY

clone_size: many
j_call: TRBJ1-3
v_call: TRBV13
cdr3_aa: ASSLVARGSGNTIY

clone_size: few
j_call: TRBJ2-3
v_call: TRBV6-5
cdr3_aa: ASSYVWNPPTDTQY

clone_size: many
j_call: TRBJ2-1
v_call: TRBV12-3/TRBV12-4
cdr3_aa: ASSLAGGGEQF

clone_size: -
j_call: TRBJ2-2
v_call: TRBV11-2
cdr3_aa: ASSFLRLAGGRGGELF

clone_size: many
j_call: TRBJ2-2
v_call: TRBV29-1
cdr3_aa: SVEEGANTGELF

clone_size: few
j_call: TRBJ2-4
v_call: TRBV11-2
cdr3_aa: ASSLGVLAGAKNIQY

clone_size: -
j_call: TRBJ2-7
v_call: TRBV14
cdr3_aa: ASSHAGGGYSSSYEQY

clone_size: many
j_call: TRBJ2-1
v_call: TRBV29-1
cdr3_aa: SVWGLATSYNEQF

clone_size: -
j_call: TRBJ2-7
v_call: TRBV15
cdr3_aa: ATSRDDLPTFYEQY

clone_size: -
j_call: TRBJ2-1
v_call: TRBV7-3
cdr3_aa: ASSLTPSGGYNEQF

clone_size: -
j_call: TRBJ2-7
v_call: TRBV15
cdr3_aa: ATSRDLVFSSYEQY

clone_size: -
j_call: TRBJ1-1
v_call: TRBV28
cdr3_aa: ASNMGGMNTEAF